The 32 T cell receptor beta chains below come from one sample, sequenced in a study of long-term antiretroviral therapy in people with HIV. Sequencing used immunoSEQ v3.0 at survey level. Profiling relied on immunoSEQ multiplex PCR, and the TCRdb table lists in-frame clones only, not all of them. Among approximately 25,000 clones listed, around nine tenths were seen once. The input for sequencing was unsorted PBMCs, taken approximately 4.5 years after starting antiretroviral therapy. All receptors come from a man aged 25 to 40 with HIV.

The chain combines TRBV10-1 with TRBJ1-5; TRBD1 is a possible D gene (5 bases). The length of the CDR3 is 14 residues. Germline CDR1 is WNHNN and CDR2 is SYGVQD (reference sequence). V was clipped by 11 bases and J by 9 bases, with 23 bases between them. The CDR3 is CAASMGPGPLPQHF. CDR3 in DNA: TGCGCCGCCAGCATGGGGCCAGGGCCCCTGCCCCAGCATTTT.

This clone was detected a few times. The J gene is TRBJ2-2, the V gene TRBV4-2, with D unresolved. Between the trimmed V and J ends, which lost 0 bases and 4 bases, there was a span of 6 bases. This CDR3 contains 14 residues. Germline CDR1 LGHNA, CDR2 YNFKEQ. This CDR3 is CASSQDSPTGELFF. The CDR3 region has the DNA TGTGCCAGCAGCCAAGATTCCCCCACCGGGGAGCTGTTTTTT.

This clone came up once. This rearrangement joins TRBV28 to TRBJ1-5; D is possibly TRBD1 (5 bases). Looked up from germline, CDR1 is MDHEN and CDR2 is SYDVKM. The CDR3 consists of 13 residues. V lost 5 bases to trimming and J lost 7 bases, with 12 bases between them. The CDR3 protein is CASSRQLLQPQHF. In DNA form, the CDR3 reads TGTGCCAGCAGTAGACAGCTTCTCCAGCCCCAGCATTTT.

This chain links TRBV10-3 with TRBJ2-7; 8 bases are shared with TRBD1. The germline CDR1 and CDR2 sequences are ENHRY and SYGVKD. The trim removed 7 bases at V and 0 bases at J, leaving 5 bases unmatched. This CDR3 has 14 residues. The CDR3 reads CAITRTGSSYEQYF. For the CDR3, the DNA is TGTGCCATCACCAGGACAGGGAGCTCCTACGAGCAGTACTTC.

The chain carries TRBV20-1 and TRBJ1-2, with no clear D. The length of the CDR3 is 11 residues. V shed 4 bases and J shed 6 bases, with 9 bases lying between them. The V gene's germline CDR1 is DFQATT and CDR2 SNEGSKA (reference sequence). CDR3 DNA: TGCAGTGCTAATCTGGGGAATGGCTACACCTTC. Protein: CSANLGNGYTF.

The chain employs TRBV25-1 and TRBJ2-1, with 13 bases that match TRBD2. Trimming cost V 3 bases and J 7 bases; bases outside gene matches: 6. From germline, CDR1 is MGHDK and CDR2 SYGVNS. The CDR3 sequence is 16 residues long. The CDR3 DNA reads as TGTGCCAGCAGTGATTCGAAGACTAGCGGGAGGAATGAGCAGTTCTTC. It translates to CASSDSKTSGRNEQFF.

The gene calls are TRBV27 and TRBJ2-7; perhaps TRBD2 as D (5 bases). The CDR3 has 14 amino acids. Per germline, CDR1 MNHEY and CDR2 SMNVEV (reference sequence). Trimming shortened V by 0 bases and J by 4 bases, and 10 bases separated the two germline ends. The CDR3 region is CASSLSGVEYEQYF. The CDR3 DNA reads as TGTGCCAGCAGTTTATCGGGAGTCGAGTACGAGCAGTACTTC.

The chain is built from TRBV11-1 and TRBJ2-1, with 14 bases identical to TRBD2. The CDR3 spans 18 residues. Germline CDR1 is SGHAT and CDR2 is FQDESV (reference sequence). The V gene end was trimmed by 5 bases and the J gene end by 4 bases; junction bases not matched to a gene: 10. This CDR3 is CASSGRLAGGLAYNEQFF. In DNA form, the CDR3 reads TGTGCCAGCAGCGGGCGACTAGCGGGGGGGCTTGCTTACAATGAGCAGTTCTTC.

The CDR3 DNA sequence: TGTGCCAGCAGCCAAGCCGGGGGATCTGAGCAGTTCTTC. Its protein is CASSQAGGSEQFF. The rearrangement links TRBV14 to TRBJ2-1; TRBD2 might be the D (6 bases). Germline CDR1 is SGHDN and CDR2 is FVKESK. The germline V and J ends were trimmed by 1 base and 9 bases, with 10 bases remaining between them. There are 13 residues in the CDR3.

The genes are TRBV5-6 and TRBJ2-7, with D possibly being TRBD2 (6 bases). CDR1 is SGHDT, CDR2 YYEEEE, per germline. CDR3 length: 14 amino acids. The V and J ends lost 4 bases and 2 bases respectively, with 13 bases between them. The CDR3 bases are TGTGCCAGCAGCCCGGGGACTTCAGCCTACGAGCAGTACTTC. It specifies CASSPGTSAYEQYF. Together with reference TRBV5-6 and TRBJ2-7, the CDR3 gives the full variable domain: DAGVTQSPTHLIKTRGQQVTLRCSPKSGHDTVSWYQQALGQGPQFIFQYYEEEERQRGNFPDRFSGHQFPNYSSELNVNALLLGDSALYLCASSPGTSAYEQYFGPGTRLTVT.

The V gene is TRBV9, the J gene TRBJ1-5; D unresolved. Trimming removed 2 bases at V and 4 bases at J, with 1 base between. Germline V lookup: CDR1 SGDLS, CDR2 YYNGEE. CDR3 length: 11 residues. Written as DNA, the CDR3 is TGTGCCAGCAGCGTTAATCAGCCCCAGCATTTT. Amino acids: CASSVNQPQHF.

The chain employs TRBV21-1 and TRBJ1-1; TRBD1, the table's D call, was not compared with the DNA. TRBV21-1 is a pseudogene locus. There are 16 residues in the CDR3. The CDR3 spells CASSKFPHRQGAEAFF. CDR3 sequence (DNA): TGTGCCAGCAGCAAATTCCCACACAGACAGGGGGCTGAAGCTTTCTTT.

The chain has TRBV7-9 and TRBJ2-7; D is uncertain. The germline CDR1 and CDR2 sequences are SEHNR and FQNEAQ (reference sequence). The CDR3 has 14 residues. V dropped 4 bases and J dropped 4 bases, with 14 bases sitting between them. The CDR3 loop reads CASSSPPLLYEQYF. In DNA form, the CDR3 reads TGTGCCAGCAGCTCGCCTCCACTCTTGTACGAGCAGTACTTC.

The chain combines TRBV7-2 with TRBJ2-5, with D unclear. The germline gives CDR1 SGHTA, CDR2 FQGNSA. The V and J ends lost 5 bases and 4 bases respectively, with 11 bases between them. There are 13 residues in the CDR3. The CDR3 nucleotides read TGTGCCAGCAGCCTATTTAGCCGAGAGACCCAGTACTTC. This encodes CASSLFSRETQYF.

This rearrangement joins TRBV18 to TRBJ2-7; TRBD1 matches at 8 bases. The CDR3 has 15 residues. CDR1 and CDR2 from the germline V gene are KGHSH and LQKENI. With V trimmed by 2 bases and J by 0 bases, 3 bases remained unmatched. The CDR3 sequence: CASSPGTGGSYEQYF. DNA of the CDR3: TGTGCCAGCTCACCAGGGACAGGCGGCTCCTACGAGCAGTACTTC.

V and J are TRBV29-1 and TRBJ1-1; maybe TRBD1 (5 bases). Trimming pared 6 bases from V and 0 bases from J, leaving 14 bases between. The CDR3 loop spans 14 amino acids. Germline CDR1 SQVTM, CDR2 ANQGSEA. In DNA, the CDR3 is TGCAGCGTGACGGACGGGGGATTGAACACTGAAGCTTTCTTT. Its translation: CSVTDGGLNTEAFF.

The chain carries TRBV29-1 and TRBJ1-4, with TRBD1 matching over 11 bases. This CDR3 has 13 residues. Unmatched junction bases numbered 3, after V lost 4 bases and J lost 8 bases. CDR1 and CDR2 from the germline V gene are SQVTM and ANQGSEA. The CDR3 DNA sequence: TGCAGCGTTGGAAGGGACAGGGGGGAAAAACTGTTTTTT. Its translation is CSVGRDRGEKLFF. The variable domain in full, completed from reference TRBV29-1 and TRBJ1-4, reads SAVISQKPSRDICQRGTSLTIQCQVDSQVTMMFWYRQQPGQSLTLIATANQGSEATYESGFVIDKFPISRPNLTFSTLTVSNMSPEDSSIYLCSVGRDRGEKLFFGSGTQLSVL.

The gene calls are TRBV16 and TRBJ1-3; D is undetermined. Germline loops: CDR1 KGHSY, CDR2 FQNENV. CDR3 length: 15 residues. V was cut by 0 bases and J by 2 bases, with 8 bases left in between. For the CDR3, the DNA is TGTGCCAGCAGCCAATCCCGCGATACTGGAAACACCATATATTTT. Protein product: CASSQSRDTGNTIYF.

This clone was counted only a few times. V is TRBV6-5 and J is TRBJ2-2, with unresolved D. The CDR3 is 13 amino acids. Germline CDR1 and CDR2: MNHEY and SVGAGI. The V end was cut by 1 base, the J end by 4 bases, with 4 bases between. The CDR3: CASSYYTTGELFF. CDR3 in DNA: TGTGCCAGCAGTTACTACACCACCGGGGAGCTGTTTTTT.

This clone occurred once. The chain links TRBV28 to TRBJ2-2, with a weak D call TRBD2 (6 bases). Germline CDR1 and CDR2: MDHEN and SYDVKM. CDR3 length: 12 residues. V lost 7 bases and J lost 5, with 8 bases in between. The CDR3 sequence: CASKEGTGELFF. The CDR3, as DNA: TGTGCCAGCAAGGAGGGTACCGGGGAGCTGTTTTTT.

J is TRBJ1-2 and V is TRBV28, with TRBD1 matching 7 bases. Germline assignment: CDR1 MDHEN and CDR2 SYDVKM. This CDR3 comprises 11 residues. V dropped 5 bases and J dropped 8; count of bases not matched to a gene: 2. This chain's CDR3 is CASSTGEGYTF. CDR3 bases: TGTGCCAGCAGTACAGGGGAAGGCTACACCTTC.

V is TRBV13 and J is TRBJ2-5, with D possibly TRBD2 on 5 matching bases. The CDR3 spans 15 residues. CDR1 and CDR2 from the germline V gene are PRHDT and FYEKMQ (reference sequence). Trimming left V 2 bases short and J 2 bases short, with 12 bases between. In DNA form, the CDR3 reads TGTGCCAGCAGCTTAACTGGGCTAGCACAAGAGACCCAGTACTTC. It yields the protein CASSLTGLAQETQYF.

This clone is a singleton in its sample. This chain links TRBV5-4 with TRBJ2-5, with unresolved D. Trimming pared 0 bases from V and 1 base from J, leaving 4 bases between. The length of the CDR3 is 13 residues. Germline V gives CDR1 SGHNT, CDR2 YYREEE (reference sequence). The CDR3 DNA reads TGTGCCAGCAGCTTGGGGCGCCAAGAGACCCAGTACTTC. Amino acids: CASSLGRQETQYF.

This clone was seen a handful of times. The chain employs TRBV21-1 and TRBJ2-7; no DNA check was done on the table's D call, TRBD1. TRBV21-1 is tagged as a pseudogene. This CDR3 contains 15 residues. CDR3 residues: CASSTPRHRAHEQYF. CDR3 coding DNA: TGTGCCAGCAGCACCCCGAGGCACAGGGCCCACGAGCAGTACTTC.

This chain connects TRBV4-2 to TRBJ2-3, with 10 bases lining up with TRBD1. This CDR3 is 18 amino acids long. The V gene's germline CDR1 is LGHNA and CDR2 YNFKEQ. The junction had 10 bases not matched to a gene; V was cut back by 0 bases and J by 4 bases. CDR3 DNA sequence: TGTGCCAGCAGCCAAGATAGATCTGGGACAGGGGCCCCAGATACGCAGTATTTT. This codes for CASSQDRSGTGAPDTQYF.

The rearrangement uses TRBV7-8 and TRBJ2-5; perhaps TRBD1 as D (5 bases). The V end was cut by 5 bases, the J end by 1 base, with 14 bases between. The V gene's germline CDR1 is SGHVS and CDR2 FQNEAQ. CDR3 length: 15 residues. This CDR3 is CASSPQLGPQETQYF. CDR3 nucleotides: TGTGCCAGCAGCCCCCAGTTGGGGCCCCAAGAGACCCAGTACTTC.

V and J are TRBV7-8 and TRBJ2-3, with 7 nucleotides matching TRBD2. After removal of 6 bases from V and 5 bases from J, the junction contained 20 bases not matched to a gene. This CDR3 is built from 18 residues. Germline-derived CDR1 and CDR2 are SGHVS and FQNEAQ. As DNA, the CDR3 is TGTGCCAGCAGAGCCGGGAGGACGGGGTCCCGAGTTGAAGATACGCAGTATTTT. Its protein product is CASRAGRTGSRVEDTQYF.

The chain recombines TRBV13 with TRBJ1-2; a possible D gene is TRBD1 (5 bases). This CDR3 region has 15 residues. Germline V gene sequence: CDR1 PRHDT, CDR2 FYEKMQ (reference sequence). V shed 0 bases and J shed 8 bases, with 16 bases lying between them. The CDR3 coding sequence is TGTGCCAGCAGCTTAGGCGGCGGAGGGGTCGGCGGCTACACCTTC. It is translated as CASSLGGGGVGGYTF.

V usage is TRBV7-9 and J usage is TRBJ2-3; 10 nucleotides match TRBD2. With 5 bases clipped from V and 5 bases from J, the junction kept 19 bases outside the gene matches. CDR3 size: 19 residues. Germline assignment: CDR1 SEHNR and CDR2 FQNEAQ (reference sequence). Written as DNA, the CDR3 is TGTGCCAGCAGCCCACAAGCGGGGGGGTTTCCAAAAAGGGGAGATACGCAGTATTTT. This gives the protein CASSPQAGGFPKRGDTQYF.

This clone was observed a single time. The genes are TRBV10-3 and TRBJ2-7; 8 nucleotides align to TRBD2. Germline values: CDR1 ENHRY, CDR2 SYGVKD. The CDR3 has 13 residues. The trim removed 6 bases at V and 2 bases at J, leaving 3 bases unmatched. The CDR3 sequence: CAIRGGRTYEQYF. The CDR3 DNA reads TGTGCCATCAGGGGCGGGAGGACCTACGAGCAGTACTTC.

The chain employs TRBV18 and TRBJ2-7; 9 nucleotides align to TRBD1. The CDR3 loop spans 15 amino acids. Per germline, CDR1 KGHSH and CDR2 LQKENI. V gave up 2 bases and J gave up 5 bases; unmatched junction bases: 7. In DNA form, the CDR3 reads TGTGCCAGCTCACCAAATCAACAGGGGGCGGACGAGCAGTACTTC. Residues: CASSPNQQGADEQYF.

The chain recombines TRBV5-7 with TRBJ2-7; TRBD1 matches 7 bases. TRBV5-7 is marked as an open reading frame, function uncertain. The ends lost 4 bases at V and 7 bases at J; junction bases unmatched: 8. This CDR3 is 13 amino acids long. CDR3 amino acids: CASSTDRWEEQYF. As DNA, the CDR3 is TGTGCCAGCAGCACGGACAGGTGGGAAGAGCAGTACTTC.